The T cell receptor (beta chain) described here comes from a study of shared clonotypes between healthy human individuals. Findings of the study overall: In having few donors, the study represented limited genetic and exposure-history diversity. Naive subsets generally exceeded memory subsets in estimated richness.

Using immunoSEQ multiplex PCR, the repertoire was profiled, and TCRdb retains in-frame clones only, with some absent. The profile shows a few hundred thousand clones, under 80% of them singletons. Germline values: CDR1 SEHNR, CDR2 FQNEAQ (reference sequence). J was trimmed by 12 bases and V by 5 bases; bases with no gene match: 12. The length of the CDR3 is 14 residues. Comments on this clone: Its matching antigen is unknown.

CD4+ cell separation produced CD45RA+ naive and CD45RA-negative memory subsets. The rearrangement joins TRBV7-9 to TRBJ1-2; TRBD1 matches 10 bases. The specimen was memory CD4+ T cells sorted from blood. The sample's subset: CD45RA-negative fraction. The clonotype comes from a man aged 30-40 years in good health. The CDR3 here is CASSRLDWDRGHTF. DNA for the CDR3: TGTGCCAGCAGCAGACTCGACTGGGACAGGGGACACACCTTC.